The 3 T cell receptor beta chains below come from one sample, sequenced in a study of blood T cell repertoires in COVID-19. The table came from immunoSEQ multiplex PCR; TCRdb's copy has only in-frame clones and leaves some out. Of 250,000 or so clones in the sample, about 86% were seen once. The sample taken for sequencing was peripheral blood. These receptors came from a man younger than 45 with active or convalescent COVID-19.

The chain recombines TRBV9 with TRBJ2-2, with D uncertain. Germline V CDR1 and CDR2: SGDLS, YYNGEE. This CDR3 region has 12 residues. The V end was cut by 2 bases, the J end by 4 bases, with 3 bases between. DNA for the CDR3: TGTGCCAGCAGCGTCAGCACCGGGGAGCTGTTTTTT. Residues: CASSVSTGELFF.

In this sample, this clone turned up a few times. The chain joins TRBV4-1 to TRBJ2-3; 8 positions match TRBD2. V was clipped by 0 bases and J by 7 bases; unmatched bases: 12. This CDR3 region has 17 residues. Looked up from germline, CDR1 is MGHRA and CDR2 is YSYEKL. CDR3 coding DNA: TGCGCCAGCAGCCAAGAGATAACCGGGGGGGCCGGGAATACGCAGTATTTT. Translation gives CASSQEITGGAGNTQYF.

The chain is built from TRBV4-2 and TRBJ2-3, with 13 bases matching TRBD2. The CDR3 covers 20 residues. Germline values: CDR1 LGHNA, CDR2 YNFKEQ. V lost 1 base and J lost 6; bases outside the gene matches: 16. This chain's CDR3 is CASSQVLTSGGAELRDTQYF. The CDR3 region has the DNA TGTGCCAGCAGCCAAGTCCTCACTAGCGGGGGGGCCGAATTGCGTGATACGCAGTATTTT.